This T cell receptor beta chain was documented in a study of Ad26.COV2.S vaccination and SARS-CoV-2 variants. The CDR3 totals 11 residues. Germline V gene data show CDR1 as SEHNR and CDR2 as FQNEAQ (reference sequence). Unmatched junction bases numbered 0, after V lost 8 bases and J lost 6 bases. This table comes from immunoSEQ multiplex PCR, and its TCRdb copy is limited to in-frame clones, with some not included. This sample has about 350,000 clones, with about 89% found just once. Treatment of the sample: 15 to 20 received Ad26.COV2.S at low or high dose, single or two shots; about five received placebo; per-sample allocation not given. Sampling was done on day 63 after the first vaccine or placebo injection. It was Wuhan-strain SARS-CoV-2 spike that the Ad26 vaccine vector expressed.

V and J are TRBV7-9 and TRBJ2-2; 7 bases agree with TRBD2. The material was peripheral blood, obtained in a trial of Ad26.COV2.S vaccine versus placebo. The clonotype comes from a person between 18 and 65 years old who received the Ad26.COV2.S COVID-19 vaccine or a placebo. This CDR3 reads CASRGAGELFF. DNA of the CDR3: TGTGCCAGCCGGGGGGCCGGGGAGCTGTTTTTT.